The 25 T cell receptor beta chains presented below share a single source sample, sequenced in a study of T cell responses to AZD1222 COVID-19 vaccine. Using immunoSEQ multiplex PCR, the repertoire was profiled, and TCRdb retains in-frame clones only, with some absent. Of 95,000 to 150,000 clones listed, 65% to 90% are singletons. The sample was peripheral blood, taken on day 0 of AZD1222 vaccination. These receptors were taken from an adult in good health.

This sequence joins TRBV4-2 and TRBJ2-7; 9 bases are shared with TRBD2. The CDR3 totals 16 residues. V gave up 2 bases and J gave up 3 bases; unmatched junction bases: 8. Germline CDR1 is LGHNA and CDR2 is YNFKEQ. The CDR3 sequence: CASSQLTGTSFYEQYF. CDR3 DNA: TGTGCCAGCAGCCAACTAACCGGGACTAGCTTCTACGAGCAGTACTTC.

This clone was observed a single time. The chain is built from TRBV5-4 and TRBJ2-1; 7 bases agree with TRBD1. This CDR3 comprises 13 residues. From germline, CDR1 is SGHNT and CDR2 YYREEE (reference sequence). The V gene end was trimmed by 2 bases and the J gene end by 6 bases; junction bases not matched to a gene: 2. CDR3: CASSLNRGNEQFF. The CDR3 bases are TGTGCCAGCAGCTTAAACAGGGGCAATGAGCAGTTCTTC.

V gene TRBV7-9 combines with J gene TRBJ1-2, with 7 bases lining up with TRBD1. Looked up from germline, CDR1 is SEHNR and CDR2 is FQNEAQ (reference sequence). After removal of 3 bases from V and 4 bases from J, the junction contained 8 bases not matched to a gene. The length of the CDR3 is 15 residues. Here the CDR3 DNA reads TGTGCCAGCAGCTTCGGGACAGCTGATTTCTATGGCTACACCTTC. This sequence encodes CASSFGTADFYGYTF.

The rearrangement links TRBV28 to TRBJ2-3, with D unresolved. Trimming pared 4 bases from V and 1 base from J, leaving 9 bases between. CDR3 length: 14 residues. Germline CDR1 is MDHEN and CDR2 is SYDVKM. DNA of the CDR3: TGTGCCAGCAGTTCTGGGCCTGGCACAGATACGCAGTATTTT. Translated, it gives CASSSGPGTDTQYF.

The chain joins TRBV5-4 to TRBJ2-5; no clear D. The CDR3 runs to 12 residues. The germline V gene has CDR1 SGHNT and CDR2 YYREEE (reference sequence). The V end was cut by 4 bases, the J end by 7 bases, with 11 bases between. For the CDR3, the DNA is TGTGCCAGCAGCGTCGGACCGCGGACCCAGTACTTC. It yields the protein CASSVGPRTQYF.

V gene TRBV10-2 combines with J gene TRBJ2-1, with 7 bases identical to TRBD1. V lost 7 bases and J lost 0; bases outside the gene matches: 6. This CDR3 is built from 15 residues. Germline-derived CDR1 and CDR2 are WSHSY and SAAADI. Here the CDR3 reads CASMRGPSSYNEQFF. The CDR3 nucleotides read TGCGCCAGCATGAGGGGGCCCTCCTCCTACAATGAGCAGTTCTTC.

J is TRBJ2-1 and V is TRBV5-1, with 15 bases matching TRBD2. Germline-derived CDR1 and CDR2 are SGHRS and YFSETQ. This CDR3 contains 15 residues. V lost 4 bases and J lost 8; bases outside the gene matches: 4. CDR3 nucleotide sequence: TGCGCCAGCAGCCCCGGGACTAGCGGGGGGCATGAGCAGTTCTTC. Translated: CASSPGTSGGHEQFF.

The chain recombines TRBV28 with TRBJ2-7; 9 bases align to TRBD2. The germline CDR1 and CDR2 sequences are MDHEN and SYDVKM. The ends lost 2 bases at V and 6 bases at J; junction bases unmatched: 5. The CDR3 is 14 amino acids. The CDR3 is CASSLRAGGLEQYF. In DNA form, the CDR3 reads TGTGCCAGCAGTTTACGGGCGGGAGGGCTCGAGCAGTACTTC.

The chain recombines TRBV28 with TRBJ1-2; tentatively, D is TRBD1 (6 bases). Germline V gene data show CDR1 as MDHEN and CDR2 as SYDVKM. The CDR3 runs to 13 residues. V was pared by 4 bases and J by 7 bases, with 13 bases between. For the CDR3, the DNA is TGTGCCAGCAGTTGGATGGGGGCGGTTGGCTACACCTTC. This translates into CASSWMGAVGYTF.

The chain uses TRBV19 and TRBJ2-5, with a possible D match to TRBD2 (6 bases). Per germline, CDR1 LNHDA and CDR2 SQIVND (reference sequence). The CDR3 covers 15 residues. V was cut by 4 bases and J by 1 base, with 13 bases left in between. The chain's CDR3 is CASSRGVTLQETQYF. For the CDR3, the DNA is TGTGCCAGTAGTAGGGGGGTGACCCTCCAAGAGACCCAGTACTTC.

This clone was found a few times. The rearrangement links TRBV3-1 (or the pseudogene TRBV3-2) to TRBJ2-3; the D gene is possibly TRBD2 (6 bases). The germline gives CDR1 LGHDT, CDR2 YNNKEL (reference sequence). The CDR3 consists of 15 residues. The V end lost 5 bases, the J end lost 0 bases, and 12 bases lay between the germline ends. DNA for the CDR3: TGTGCCAGCAGCGGCGTCCGGGAGAGCACAGATACGCAGTATTTT. Protein: CASSGVRESTDTQYF.

V is TRBV19 and J is TRBJ2-6, with TRBD1 as a possible D gene (6 bases). Looked up from germline, CDR1 is LNHDA and CDR2 is SQIVND (reference sequence). CDR3 length: 16 amino acids. The V and J ends lost 5 bases and 4 bases respectively, with 15 bases between them. The CDR3 reads CASSLRGSSGANVLTF. The CDR3 nucleotides read TGTGCCAGTAGTCTCAGGGGATCGTCCGGGGCCAACGTCCTGACTTTC.

This rearrangement joins TRBV12-3 or TRBV12-4 to TRBJ1-4; no clear D. Trimming stripped 5 bases from V and 5 bases from J, with 6 bases between. The CDR3 sequence is 12 residues long. The CDR3 nucleotides are TGTGCCAGCAGTATGAACAATGAAAAACTGTTTTTT. Encoded protein: CASSMNNEKLFF.

The V gene is TRBV6-2 or TRBV6-3, the J gene TRBJ2-7, with 7 bases aligning to TRBD1. CDR1 is MNHEY, CDR2 SVGEGT, per germline. The CDR3 extends over 14 amino acids. V shed 5 bases and J 5 bases; nucleotides not matched to a gene: 9. The CDR3 is CASSDPDRANEQYF. In DNA form, the CDR3 reads TGTGCCAGCAGTGACCCAGACAGGGCTAACGAGCAGTACTTC.

This sequence joins TRBV7-3 and TRBJ2-1; 13 nucleotides line up with TRBD2. The trim removed 1 base at V and 6 bases at J, leaving 6 bases unmatched. This CDR3 has 17 amino acids. From germline, CDR1 is SGHTA and CDR2 FQGTGA. DNA for the CDR3: TGTGCCAGCAGCTTAAATGGCGGGACTAGCGGGATCAATGAGCAGTTCTTC. This sequence encodes CASSLNGGTSGINEQFF.

The chain uses TRBV28 and TRBJ2-1, with TRBD2 matching 10 bases. CDR1 is MDHEN, CDR2 SYDVKM, per germline. This CDR3 has 14 residues. J lost 9 bases, V lost 4 bases, and 6 bases had no gene match. CDR3 sequence: CASSSSSGRGEQFF. The CDR3 region has the DNA TGTGCCAGCAGTTCGTCTAGCGGGAGAGGTGAGCAGTTCTTC.

The rearrangement links TRBV10-2 to TRBJ2-1; D not resolved. Trimming cost V 3 bases and J 9 bases, with 12 bases left between them. Germline V lookup: CDR1 WSHSY, CDR2 SAAADI. The CDR3 covers 13 residues. The CDR3 here is CASSDSTSGEQFF. CDR3 nucleotide sequence: TGCGCCAGCAGTGACAGTACCTCGGGTGAGCAGTTCTTC.

This sequence joins TRBV4-3 and TRBJ1-2; D unresolved. The germline V gene encodes CDR1 LGHNA and CDR2 YSLEER. This CDR3 has 14 amino acids. V gave up 2 bases and J gave up 2 bases, with 9 bases separating them. In nucleotides, the CDR3 is TGCGCCAGCAGCCAAATAGTCGGGAACTATGGCTACACCTTC. It encodes CASSQIVGNYGYTF.

CDR3 residues: CASGLGTGVSEQYF. Here the CDR3 DNA reads TGTGCTAGTGGTTTGGGGACAGGGGTCTCAGAGCAGTACTTC. This chain uses TRBV12-5 with TRBJ2-7, with TRBD1 matching over 9 bases. J gave up 7 bases and V 1 base, and 5 bases lay outside the gene matches. CDR3 length: 14 amino acids. Per germline, CDR1 LGHNT and CDR2 FRNRAP.

This chain's CDR3 is CASSIGSEQFF. Written as DNA, the CDR3 is TGTGCCAGTAGTATTGGGAGCGAGCAGTTCTTC. The chain joins TRBV19 to TRBJ2-1; weak D call: TRBD2 (5 bases). Germline V lookup: CDR1 LNHDA, CDR2 SQIVND (reference sequence). This CDR3 region has 11 residues. V lost 3 bases to trimming and J lost 10 bases, with 7 bases between them. The full variable domain, rest sourced from reference TRBV19 and TRBJ2-1, is DGGITQSPKYLFRKEGQNVTLSCEQNLNHDAMYWYRQDPGQGLRLIYYSQIVNDFQKGDIAEGYSVSREKKESFPLTVTSAQKNPTAFYLCASSIGSEQFFGPGTRLTVL.

This chain links TRBV2 with TRBJ1-1; tentative D call: TRBD1 (5 bases). The CDR3 is 15 residues long. Germline CDR1 reads SNHLY; CDR2 reads FYNNEI. V lost 3 bases and J lost 1, with 12 bases in between. The CDR3 DNA is TGTGCCAGCAGTGACGGGGCCGACAAGAACACTGAAGCTTTCTTT. This codes for CASSDGADKNTEAFF.

CDR3 in amino acids: CASSSRGELRNEQYF. CDR3 coding DNA: TGCGCCAGCAGCTCCCGGGGGGAACTAAGGAACGAGCAGTACTTC. The chain joins TRBV4-3 to TRBJ2-7, with 7 nucleotides matching TRBD2. The CDR3 consists of 15 residues. The germline V gene encodes CDR1 LGHNA and CDR2 YSLEER. V was pared by 5 bases and J by 5 bases, with 12 bases of the junction left unmatched.

The chain is built from TRBV2 and TRBJ2-4, with 13 positions matching TRBD2. With V trimmed by 8 bases and J by 2 bases, 9 bases remained unmatched. This CDR3 is built from 17 residues. Per germline, CDR1 SNHLY and CDR2 FYNNEI. CDR3 nucleotide sequence: TGTGCCAGCGGACTAGCGGGAGCGAGCGGGCCCAAAAACATTCAGTACTTC. This gives the protein CASGLAGASGPKNIQYF. Combining the CDR3 with reference TRBV2 and TRBJ2-4 gives the whole variable domain EPEVTQTPSHQVTQMGQEVILRCVPISNHLYFYWYRQILGQKVEFLVSFYNNEISEKSEIFDDQFSVERPDGSNFTLKIRSTKLEDSAMYFCASGLAGASGPKNIQYFGAGTRLSVL.

This clone has a single count. The chain has TRBV28 and TRBJ2-5, with D perhaps TRBD1 or TRBD2 (6 bases each). With 4 bases removed from V and 4 bases from J, the gap between germline ends came to 16 bases. Germline loops: CDR1 MDHEN, CDR2 SYDVKM. This CDR3 is built from 15 residues. The CDR3 bases are TGTGCCAGCAGTTCCTCCTGGGGGGCGAGAGAGACCCAGTACTTC. This gives the protein CASSSSWGARETQYF.

The V gene is TRBV19, the J gene TRBJ2-7; D may be TRBD1 (5 bases). Germline V lookup: CDR1 LNHDA, CDR2 SQIVND (reference sequence). V dropped 4 bases and J dropped 4 bases, with 17 bases sitting between them. This CDR3 is 15 amino acids long. CDR3 loop: CASSKSSGSGYEQYF. The CDR3 DNA reads TGTGCCAGTAGTAAAAGCTCAGGGTCTGGGTACGAGCAGTACTTC.